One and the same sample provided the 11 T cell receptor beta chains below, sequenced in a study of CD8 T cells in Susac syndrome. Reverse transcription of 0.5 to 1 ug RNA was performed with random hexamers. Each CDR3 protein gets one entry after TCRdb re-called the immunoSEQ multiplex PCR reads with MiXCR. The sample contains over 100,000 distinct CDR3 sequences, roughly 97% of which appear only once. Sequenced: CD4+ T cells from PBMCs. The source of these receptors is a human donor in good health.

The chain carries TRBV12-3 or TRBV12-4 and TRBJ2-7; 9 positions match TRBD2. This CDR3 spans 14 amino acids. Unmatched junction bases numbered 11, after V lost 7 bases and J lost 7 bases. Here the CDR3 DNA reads TGTGCCAGCACCACAAGCGGGAGGATGGGAGAGCAGTACTTC. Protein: CASTTSGRMGEQYF.

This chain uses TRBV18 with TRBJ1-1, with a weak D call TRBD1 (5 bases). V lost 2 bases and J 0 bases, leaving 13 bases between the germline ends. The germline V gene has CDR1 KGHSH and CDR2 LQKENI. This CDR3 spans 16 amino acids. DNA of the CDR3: TGTGCCAGCTCACCAGTCCAGGGTACTATGAACACTGAAGCTTTCTTT. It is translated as CASSPVQGTMNTEAFF.

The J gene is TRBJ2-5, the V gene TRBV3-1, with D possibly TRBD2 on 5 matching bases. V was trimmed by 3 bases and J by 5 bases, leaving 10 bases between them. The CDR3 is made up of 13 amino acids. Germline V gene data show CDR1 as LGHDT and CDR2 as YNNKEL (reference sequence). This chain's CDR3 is CASSHLGGETQYF. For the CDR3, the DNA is TGTGCCAGCAGCCACCTGGGCGGGGAGACCCAGTACTTC.

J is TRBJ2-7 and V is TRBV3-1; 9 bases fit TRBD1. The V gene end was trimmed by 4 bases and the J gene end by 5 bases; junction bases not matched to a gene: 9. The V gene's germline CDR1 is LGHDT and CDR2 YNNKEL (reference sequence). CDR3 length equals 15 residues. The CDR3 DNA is TGTGCCAGCAGCCGTAACAGGGGGCGCGGGAACGAGCAGTACTTC. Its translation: CASSRNRGRGNEQYF.

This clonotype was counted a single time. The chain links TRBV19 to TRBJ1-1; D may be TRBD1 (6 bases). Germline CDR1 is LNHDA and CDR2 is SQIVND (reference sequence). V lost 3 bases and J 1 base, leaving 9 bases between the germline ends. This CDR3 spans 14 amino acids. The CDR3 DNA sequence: TGTGCCAGTAGTATCCTACAGGGGAACACTGAAGCTTTCTTT. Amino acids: CASSILQGNTEAFF.

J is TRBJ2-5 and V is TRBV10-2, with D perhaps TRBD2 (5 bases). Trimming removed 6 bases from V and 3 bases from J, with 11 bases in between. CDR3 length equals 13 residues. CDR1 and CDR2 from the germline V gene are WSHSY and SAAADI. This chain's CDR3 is CASSLGKEETQYF. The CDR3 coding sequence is TGCGCCAGCAGCCTCGGGAAGGAAGAGACCCAGTACTTC.

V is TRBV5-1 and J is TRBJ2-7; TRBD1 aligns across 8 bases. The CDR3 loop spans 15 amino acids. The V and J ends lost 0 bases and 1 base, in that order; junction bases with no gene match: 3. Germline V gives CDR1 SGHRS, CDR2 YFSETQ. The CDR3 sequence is CASSLATGVSYEQYF. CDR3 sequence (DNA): TGCGCCAGCAGCTTGGCGACAGGGGTGTCCTACGAGCAGTACTTC.

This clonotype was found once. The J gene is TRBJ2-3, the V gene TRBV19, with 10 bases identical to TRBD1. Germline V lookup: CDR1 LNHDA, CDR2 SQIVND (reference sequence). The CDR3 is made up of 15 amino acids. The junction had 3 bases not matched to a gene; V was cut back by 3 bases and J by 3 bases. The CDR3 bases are TGTGCCAGTAGTATCCGGGACAGGGGTACAGATACGCAGTATTTT. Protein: CASSIRDRGTDTQYF.

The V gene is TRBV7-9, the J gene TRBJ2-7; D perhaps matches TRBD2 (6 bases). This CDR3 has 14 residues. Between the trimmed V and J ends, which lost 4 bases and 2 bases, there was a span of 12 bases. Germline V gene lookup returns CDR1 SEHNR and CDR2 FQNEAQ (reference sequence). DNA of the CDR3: TGTGCCAGCAGCTCCGGGAGCGGTCCCTACGAGCAGTACTTC. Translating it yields CASSSGSGPYEQYF.

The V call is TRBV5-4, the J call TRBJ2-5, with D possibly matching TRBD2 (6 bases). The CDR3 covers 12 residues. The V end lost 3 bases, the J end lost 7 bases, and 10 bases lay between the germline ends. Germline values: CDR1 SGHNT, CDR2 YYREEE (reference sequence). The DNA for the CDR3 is TGTGCCAGCAGCTCGGAGGGGCCGACCCAGTACTTC. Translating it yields CASSSEGPTQYF.

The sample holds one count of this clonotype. The CDR3 spells CASSPRTSSGNTIYF. Here the CDR3 DNA reads TGTGCCAGCAGCCCCAGGACCAGCTCTGGAAACACCATATATTTT. The chain carries TRBV7-2 and TRBJ1-3; D uncertain. Germline loops: CDR1 SGHTA, CDR2 FQGNSA. The CDR3 is made up of 15 amino acids. With 5 bases removed from V and 0 bases from J, the gap between germline ends came to 11 bases.